The 18 T cell receptor beta chains reported below all come from one sample, sequenced in a study of metastatic and nonmetastatic thyroid tumors. TCRdb re-clonotyped the PCR reads through MiXCR. The sample lists under 20,000 clones, approximately 28% occurring once. No treatment had been given to any patient before thyroid surgery. Input material: tumor tissue. All receptors derive from a male donor with papillary thyroid cancer or a benign thyroid nodule (not recorded which). Some clones in this sample may be carry-over from other donors' samples.

J is TRBJ2-7 and V is TRBV6-1; 7 nucleotides line up with TRBD1. The length of the CDR3 is 15 residues. Germline loops: CDR1 MNHNS, CDR2 SASEGT. The V and J ends lost 6 bases and 2 bases, in that order; junction bases with no gene match: 10. The CDR3 loop is CASSNPGQSTYEQYF. The CDR3 DNA reads as TGTGCCAGCAGCAACCCGGGACAGAGCACCTACGAGCAGTACTTC.

The chain uses TRBV4-3 and TRBJ2-1; 14 nucleotides align to TRBD2. Trimming at V came to 4 bases and at J to 7 bases, leaving 3 bases not matched to a gene. The CDR3 is 15 amino acids. Germline V gene sequence: CDR1 LGHNA, CDR2 YSLEER. CDR3 in DNA: TGCGCCAGCAGCCGAGGGACTAGCGGGAGAAATGAGCAGTTCTTC. It encodes CASSRGTSGRNEQFF.

V gene TRBV28 combines with J gene TRBJ1-2; a weak D match, TRBD1 (5 bases). Trimming took off 7 bases at V and 4 bases at J, with 19 bases between the two ends. Germline V gene data show CDR1 as MDHEN and CDR2 as SYDVKM. CDR3 length equals 15 residues. CDR3 amino acids: CASMPGRAYPYGYTF. Here the CDR3 DNA reads TGTGCCAGCATGCCGGGACGGGCTTACCCCTATGGCTACACCTTC.

About this clone: The sample contains more than one DNA sequence encoding this CDR3. V and J are TRBV5-1 and TRBJ1-3, with no clear D. Between the trimmed V and J ends, which lost 0 bases and 5 bases, there was a span of 6 bases. Germline V CDR1 and CDR2: SGHRS, YFSETQ. The CDR3 has 13 residues. In DNA, the CDR3 is TGCGCCAGCAGCTTGGATTTCCGAAACACCATATATTTT. Translating it yields CASSLDFRNTIYF. Full variable domain (rest looked up from reference TRBV5-1 and TRBJ1-3): KAGVTQTPRYLIKTRGQQVTLSCSPISGHRSVSWYQQTPGQGLQFLFEYFSETQRNKGNFPGRFSGRQFSNSRSEMNVSTLELGDSALYLCASSLDFRNTIYFGEGSWLTVV.

This clone is classed as medium-sized. The chain uses TRBV19 and TRBJ2-1, with D perhaps TRBD2 (5 bases). The CDR3 covers 14 residues. Germline V CDR1 and CDR2: LNHDA, SQIVND (reference sequence). V was clipped by 0 bases and J by 7 bases, with 10 bases between them. CDR3 residues: CASSIDPSHNEQFF. The CDR3 DNA reads TGTGCCAGTAGTATAGACCCTAGCCATAATGAGCAGTTCTTC.

The V and J genes are TRBV20-1 and TRBJ2-3; tentatively, D is TRBD1 or TRBD2 (5 bases each). Between the trimmed V and J ends, which lost 3 bases and 0 bases, there was a span of 13 bases. The CDR3 length is 15 residues. Germline CDR1 is DFQATT and CDR2 is SNEGSKA (reference sequence). CDR3 loop: CSARRGGTSTDTQYF. DNA for the CDR3: TGCAGTGCTAGGAGGGGCGGAACTAGCACAGATACGCAGTATTTT.

In its sample, this clone is medium-sized. This chain connects TRBV20-1 to TRBJ2-7; 12 nucleotides line up with TRBD2. V lost 6 bases, J lost 2 bases, and 14 bases stayed unmatched. The CDR3 is 17 amino acids. Germline V gene sequence: CDR1 DFQATT, CDR2 SNEGSKA (reference sequence). CDR3: CSAYPTSGSIDPYEQYF. The CDR3 DNA follows: TGCAGTGCCTATCCGACTAGCGGGAGCATAGACCCCTACGAGCAGTACTTC.

This clone has a single count. One junction end does not reproduce the germline sequence, and a read error may be involved. The chain combines TRBV11-2 with TRBJ2-3; D gene ambiguous. The CDR3 consists of 13 residues. Germline V gives CDR1 SGHAT, CDR2 FQNNGV. CDR3 sequence reads: CARSITFTDTQYF. CDR3 bases: TGTGCCCGCAGTATTACCTTCACAGATACGCAGTATTTT.

The sample holds a few counts of this clone. The V and J genes are TRBV2 and TRBJ2-3; 9 positions match TRBD2. Per germline, CDR1 SNHLY and CDR2 FYNNEI. With V trimmed by 2 bases and J by 2 bases, 11 bases remained unmatched. The CDR3 has 18 amino acids. CDR3 DNA sequence: TGTGCCAGCAGTGAACGGGCGGGAGGGGTTCTAGCCACAGATACGCAGTATTTT. This encodes CASSERAGGVLATDTQYF.

The table lists this clone with a few counts. The CDR3 loop reads CSARGDRGLADTIYF. CDR3 nucleotide sequence: TGCAGTGCTAGGGGGGACAGGGGACTTGCGGACACCATATATTTT. The chain recombines TRBV20-1 with TRBJ1-3, with 10 bases fitting TRBD1. CDR1 and CDR2 (germline): DFQATT, SNEGSKA (reference sequence). CDR3 length: 15 amino acids. Trimming removed 3 bases from V and 8 bases from J; junction bases left unmatched: 10.

About this clone itself: The conserved phenylalanine or tryptophan is not found at the CDR3 terminus, so this likely reflects a read error. The DNA is omitted, as the CDR3 cannot be located on it reliably, and the CDR3 follows TCRdb's listing. V gene TRBV6-1 combines with J gene TRBJ1-5; the table's D call, TRBD1, was not checked against the DNA. The CDR3 length equals 13 residues, ends included. Germline V gene lookup returns CDR1 MNHNS and CDR2 SASEGT. This CDR3 reads CASMGQVNKPKHL.

The J gene is TRBJ2-7, the V gene TRBV28; D might be TRBD1 (7 bases). The germline CDR1 and CDR2 sequences are MDHEN and SYDVKM. Deletions cut 8 bases from V and 4 bases from J, with 21 bases between. The CDR3 has 15 residues. The CDR3 sequence is CASQSNRDSGYEQYF. For the CDR3, the DNA is TGTGCCAGCCAATCGAACCGGGACAGCGGGTACGAGCAGTACTTC. Full variable domain (rest looked up from reference TRBV28 and TRBJ2-7): DVKVTQSSRYLVKRTGEKVFLECVQDMDHENMFWYRQDPGLGLRLIYFSYDVKMKEKGDIPEGYSVSREKKERFSLILESASTNQTSMYLCASQSNRDSGYEQYFGPGTRLTVT.

This chain connects TRBV24-1 to TRBJ1-5, with 9 bases identical to TRBD1. In germline, CDR1 is KGHDR, CDR2 SFDVKD. The CDR3 extends over 17 amino acids. The V segment lost 3 bases and the J segment 5 bases; nucleotides outside the gene matches: 10. CDR3 amino acids: CATSDASPGQGYQPQHF. The CDR3 DNA is TGTGCCACCAGTGATGCCAGTCCGGGACAGGGTTATCAGCCCCAGCATTTT.

This clone is medium-sized within its sample. The sample carries other DNA sequences with the same CDR3. The chain is built from TRBV20-1 and TRBJ1-2; 8 bases are a match to TRBD1. J lost 6 bases, V lost 5 bases, and 8 bases had no gene match. From germline, CDR1 is DFQATT and CDR2 SNEGSKA (reference sequence). CDR3 length equals 13 residues. CDR3 sequence: CSAVTDRGDGYTF. The DNA of the CDR3 is TGCAGTGCTGTGACTGACAGGGGAGATGGCTACACCTTC.

This chain links TRBV11-3 with TRBJ1-1; the D gene is possibly TRBD1 (5 bases). This CDR3 spans 16 amino acids. Germline CDR1 reads SGHNT; CDR2 reads YENEEA. V lost 1 base, J lost 1 base, and 13 bases lay in between. In DNA form, the CDR3 reads TGTGCCAGCAGCTTAGGGGGGGGACCAAAGAACACTGAAGCTTTCTTT. It yields the protein CASSLGGGPKNTEAFF.

As to this clone: The germline gene is not matched at one end of the junction; a read error may be the cause. V usage is TRBV27 and J usage is TRBJ2-2, with D possibly matching TRBD2 (5 bases). CDR1 and CDR2 from the germline V gene are MNHEY and SMNVEV (reference sequence). The CDR3 runs to 13 residues. CDR3 nucleotides: TGTGCCAGCACCACCTGGGCGGCCGGGGAGCTGATTTTT. Translated: CASTTWAAGELIF.

This clone appeared a few times. One end of the junction does not line up with germline, which may come from a read error. The rearrangement uses TRBV6-1 and TRBJ1-2, with D unclear. The CDR3 consists of 15 residues. The germline V gene has CDR1 MNHNS and CDR2 SASEGT. CDR3 bases: TGTGCCAGCAGTCCAACAGTGATGCGCCTCTATGTCTACACCTTC. Translated: CASSPTVMRLYVYTF.

Sample share makes this clone medium-sized. The V and J genes are TRBV19 and TRBJ2-7, with D perhaps TRBD2 (6 bases). Germline assignment: CDR1 LNHDA and CDR2 SQIVND (reference sequence). Trimming cost V 1 base and J 6 bases, with 13 bases left between them. This CDR3 has 14 residues. CDR3 sequence (DNA): TGTGCCAGTAGTATAGCGGGAGAGGTAAGCGAGCAGTACTTC. This sequence encodes CASSIAGEVSEQYF.